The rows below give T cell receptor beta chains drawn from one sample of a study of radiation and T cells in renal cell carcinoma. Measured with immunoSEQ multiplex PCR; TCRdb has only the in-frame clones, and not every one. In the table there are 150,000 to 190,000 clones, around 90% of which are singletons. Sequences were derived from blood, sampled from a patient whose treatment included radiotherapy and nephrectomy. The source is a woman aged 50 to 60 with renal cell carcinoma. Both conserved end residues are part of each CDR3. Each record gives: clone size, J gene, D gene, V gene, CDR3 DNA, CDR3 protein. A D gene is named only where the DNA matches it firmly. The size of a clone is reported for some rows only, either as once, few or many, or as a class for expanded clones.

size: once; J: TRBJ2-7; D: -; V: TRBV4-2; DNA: TGTGCCAGCAGCCAAGTTACCCGGCCCTACGAGCAGTACTTC; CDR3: CASSQVTRPYEQYF
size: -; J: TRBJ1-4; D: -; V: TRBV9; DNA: TGTGCCAGCAGCGTAGGGCTTAGAGCTAATGAAAAACTGTTTTTT; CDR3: CASSVGLRANEKLFF
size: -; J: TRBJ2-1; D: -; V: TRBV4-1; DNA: TGCGCCAGCAGCCTTCACTCAAGAGCGACGTTCTTC; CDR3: CASSLHSRATFF
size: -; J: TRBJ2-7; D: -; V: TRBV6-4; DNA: TGTGCCAGCACCAAGGGGGGGACACGCTACGAGCAGTACTTC; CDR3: CASTKGGTRYEQYF
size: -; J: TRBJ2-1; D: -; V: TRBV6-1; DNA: TGTGCCAGCAGGCCCCTTAGCTTAGCAGGGGAGCAGTTCTTC; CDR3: CASRPLSLAGEQFF
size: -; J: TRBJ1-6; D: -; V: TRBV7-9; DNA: TGTGCCAGCAGCTTAATAGAGTATAATTCACCCCTCCACTTT; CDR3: CASSLIEYNSPLHF
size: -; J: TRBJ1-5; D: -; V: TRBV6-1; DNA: TGTGCCAGCAGTGATATAGGCCCCCAGCATTTT; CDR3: CASSDIGPQHF
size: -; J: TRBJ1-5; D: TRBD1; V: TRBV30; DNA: TGTGCCTGGAGTTTGAAACAGGGGATTGGCAATCAGCCCCAGCATTTT; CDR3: CAWSLKQGIGNQPQHF
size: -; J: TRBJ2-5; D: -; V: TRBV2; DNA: TGTGCCAGCAGTGGGGGTCGGGGACCCCAAGAGACCCAGTACTTC; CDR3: CASSGGRGPQETQYF
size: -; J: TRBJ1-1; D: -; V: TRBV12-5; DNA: TGTGCTAGTGCCGCCGACCCGGGGGGGTACACTGAAGCTTTCTTT; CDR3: CASAADPGGYTEAFF
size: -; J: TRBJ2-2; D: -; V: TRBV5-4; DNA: TGTGCCAGCAGCAGGGGCTTAACCGGGGAGCTGTTTTTT; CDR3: CASSRGLTGELFF
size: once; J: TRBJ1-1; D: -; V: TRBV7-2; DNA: TGTGCCAGCAGCTTGGGCGCGGGGTGGGAGAGGAACACTGAAGCTTTCTTT; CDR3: CASSLGAGWERNTEAFF
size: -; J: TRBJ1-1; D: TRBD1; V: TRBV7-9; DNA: TGTGCCAGCAGCTCCAGGACAGGGTTGAACACTGAAGCTTTCTTT; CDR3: CASSSRTGLNTEAFF
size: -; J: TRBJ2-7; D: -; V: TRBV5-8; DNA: TGTGCCAGCTGGGGGGGCCCGAGGGGGATCTACGAGCAGTACTTC; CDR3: CASWGGPRGIYEQYF
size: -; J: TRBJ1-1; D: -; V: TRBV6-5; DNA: TGTGCCAGCAGTAATCGACAGTTGACGGGCACTGAAGCTTTCTTT; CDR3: CASSNRQLTGTEAFF
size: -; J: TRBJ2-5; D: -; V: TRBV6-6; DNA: TGTGCCAGCAGTTACCCCGACAGGTATGAAGAGACCCAGTACTTC; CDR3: CASSYPDRYEETQYF
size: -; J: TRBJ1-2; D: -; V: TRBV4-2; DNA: TGTGCCAGCAGCCAAGATCGGCAACTACAGACCTATGGCTACACCTTC; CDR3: CASSQDRQLQTYGYTF
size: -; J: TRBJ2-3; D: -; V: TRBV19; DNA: TGTGCCAGTACCCCGGGACCCGGGCATTCAGATACGCAGTATTTT; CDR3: CASTPGPGHSDTQYF
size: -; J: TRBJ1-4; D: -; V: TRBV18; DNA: TGTGCCAGCTCACCTGAGCCTAATGAAAAACTGTTTTTT; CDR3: CASSPEPNEKLFF
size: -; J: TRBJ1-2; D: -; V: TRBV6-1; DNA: TGTGCCAGCCGACATAGCGGCCTATATGGCTACACCTTC; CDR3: CASRHSGLYGYTF
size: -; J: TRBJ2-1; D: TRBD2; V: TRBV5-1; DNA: TGCGCCAGCAGCGCCTCTCCGCGGGGGGCGAACAATGAGCAGTTCTTC; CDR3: CASSASPRGANNEQFF
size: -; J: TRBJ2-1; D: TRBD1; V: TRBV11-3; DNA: TGTGCCAGCAGCTTAGGACAGGGGGCTCGGGAGCAGTTCTTC; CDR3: CASSLGQGAREQFF
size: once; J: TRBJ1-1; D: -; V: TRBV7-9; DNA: TGTGCCAGCAGCTTCGTCCTGAACACTGAAGCTTTCTTT; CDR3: CASSFVLNTEAFF
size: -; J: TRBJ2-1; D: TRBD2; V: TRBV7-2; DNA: TGTGCCAGCAGCGGTCTCGGGGGGGGCCCGGATGAGCAGTTCTTC; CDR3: CASSGLGGGPDEQFF
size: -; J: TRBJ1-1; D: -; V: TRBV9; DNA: TGTGCCAGCAGCGTAGTCGGCAGCTCTCCTGAAGCTTTCTTT; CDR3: CASSVVGSSPEAFF
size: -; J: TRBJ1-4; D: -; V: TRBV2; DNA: TGTGCCAGCAGTGAAGAGGGGGGTGGAAAACTGTTTTTT; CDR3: CASSEEGGGKLFF
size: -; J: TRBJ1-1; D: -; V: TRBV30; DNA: TGTGCCTGGAGGGGGACAAGAGACACTGAAGCTTTCTTT; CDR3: CAWRGTRDTEAFF
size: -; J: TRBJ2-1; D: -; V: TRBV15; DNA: TGTGCCACCAGCAGACAAGGACAGGGGGCACTAGCGGGGAAGGGGAATGAGCAGTTCTTC; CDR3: CATSRQGQGALAGKGNEQFF